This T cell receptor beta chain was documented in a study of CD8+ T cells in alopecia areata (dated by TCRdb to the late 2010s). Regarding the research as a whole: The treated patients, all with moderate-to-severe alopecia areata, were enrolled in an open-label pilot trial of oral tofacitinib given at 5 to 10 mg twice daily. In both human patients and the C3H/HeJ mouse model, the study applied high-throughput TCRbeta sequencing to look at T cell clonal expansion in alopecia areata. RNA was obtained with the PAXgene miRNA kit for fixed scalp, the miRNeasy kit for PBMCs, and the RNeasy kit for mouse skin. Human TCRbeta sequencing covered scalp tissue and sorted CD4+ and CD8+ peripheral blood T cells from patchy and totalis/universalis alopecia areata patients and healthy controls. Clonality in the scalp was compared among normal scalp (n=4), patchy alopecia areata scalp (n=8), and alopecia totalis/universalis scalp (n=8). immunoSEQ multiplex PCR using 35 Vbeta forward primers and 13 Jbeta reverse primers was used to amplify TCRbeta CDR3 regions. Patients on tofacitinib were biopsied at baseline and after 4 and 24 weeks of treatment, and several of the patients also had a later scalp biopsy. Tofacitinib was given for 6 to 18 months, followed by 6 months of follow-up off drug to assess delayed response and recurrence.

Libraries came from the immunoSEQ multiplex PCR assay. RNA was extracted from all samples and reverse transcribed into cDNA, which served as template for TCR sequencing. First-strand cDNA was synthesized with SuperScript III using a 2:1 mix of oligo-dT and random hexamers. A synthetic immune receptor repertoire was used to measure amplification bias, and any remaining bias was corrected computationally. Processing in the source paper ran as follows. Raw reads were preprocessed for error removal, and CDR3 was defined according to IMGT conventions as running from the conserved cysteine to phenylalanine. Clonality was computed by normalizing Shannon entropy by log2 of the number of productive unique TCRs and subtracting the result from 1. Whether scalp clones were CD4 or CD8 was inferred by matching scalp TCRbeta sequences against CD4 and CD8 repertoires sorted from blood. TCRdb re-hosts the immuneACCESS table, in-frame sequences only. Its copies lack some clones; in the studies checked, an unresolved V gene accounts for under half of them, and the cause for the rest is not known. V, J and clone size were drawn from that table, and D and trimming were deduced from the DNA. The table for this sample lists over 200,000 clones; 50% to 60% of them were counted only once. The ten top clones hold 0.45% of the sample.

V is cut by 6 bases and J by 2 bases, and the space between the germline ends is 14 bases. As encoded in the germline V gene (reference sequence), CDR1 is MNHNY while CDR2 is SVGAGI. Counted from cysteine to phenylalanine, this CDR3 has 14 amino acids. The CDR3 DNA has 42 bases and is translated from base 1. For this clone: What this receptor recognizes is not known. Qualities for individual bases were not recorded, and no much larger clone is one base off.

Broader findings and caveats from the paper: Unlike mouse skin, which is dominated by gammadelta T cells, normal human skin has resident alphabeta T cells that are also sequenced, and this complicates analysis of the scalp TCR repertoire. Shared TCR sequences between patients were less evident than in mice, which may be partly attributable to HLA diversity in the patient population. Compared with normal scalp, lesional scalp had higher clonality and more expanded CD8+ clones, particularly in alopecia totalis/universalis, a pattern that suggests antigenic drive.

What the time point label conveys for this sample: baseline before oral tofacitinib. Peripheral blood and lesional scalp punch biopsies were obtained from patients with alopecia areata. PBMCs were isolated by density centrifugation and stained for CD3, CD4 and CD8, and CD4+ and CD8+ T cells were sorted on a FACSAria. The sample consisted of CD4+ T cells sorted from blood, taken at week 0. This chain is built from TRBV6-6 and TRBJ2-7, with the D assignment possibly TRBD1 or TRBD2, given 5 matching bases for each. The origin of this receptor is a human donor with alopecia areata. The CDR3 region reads CASRDRDGAYEQYF. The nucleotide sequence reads TGTGCCAGCAGGGATCGGGACGGTGCCTACGAGCAGTACTTC.